This TCR beta chain stems from a study of blood T cells in healthy people across ages. The germline V gene has CDR1 SGHTA and CDR2 FQGNSA. CDR3 length: 16 amino acids. V shed 1 base, J shed 2 bases, and the junction held 5 bases outside the gene matches. For the second PCR, which ran for 7 to 11 cycles, a sample-barcoded 5' primer and a J-beta primer mix were used. TCRdb itself ran the 5' RACE reads through MiXCR, one entry per CDR3 protein. The table includes around 970,000 distinct CDR3 sequences, roughly 50% detected once. The specimen sequenced was blood. The chain recombines TRBV7-2 with TRBJ2-5; 9 bases are shared with TRBD2. The receptor comes from a woman aged 55 to 70 in good health. The DNA of the CDR3 is TGTGCCAGCAGCTTAGGACTAGCGGCTACACAAGAGACCCAGTACTTC. Translated: CASSLGLAATQETQYF.